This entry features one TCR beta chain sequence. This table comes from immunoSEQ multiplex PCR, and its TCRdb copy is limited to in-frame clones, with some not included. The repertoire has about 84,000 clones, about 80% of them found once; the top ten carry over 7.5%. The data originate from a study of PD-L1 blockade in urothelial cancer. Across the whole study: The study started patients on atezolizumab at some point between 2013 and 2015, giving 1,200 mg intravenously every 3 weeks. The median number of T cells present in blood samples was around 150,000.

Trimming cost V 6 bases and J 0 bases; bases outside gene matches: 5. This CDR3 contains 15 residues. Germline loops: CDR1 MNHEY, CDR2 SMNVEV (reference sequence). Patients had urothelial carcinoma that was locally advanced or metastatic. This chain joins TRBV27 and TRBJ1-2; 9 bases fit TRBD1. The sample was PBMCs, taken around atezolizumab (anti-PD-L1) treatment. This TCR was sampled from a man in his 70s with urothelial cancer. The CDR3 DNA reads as TGTGCCAGCAGCCCACGACAGGGGGCTAACTATGGCTACACCTTC. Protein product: CASSPRQGANYGYTF.